This T cell receptor (beta chain) is drawn from a study of cytomegalovirus exposure and HLA in healthy donors. About the study: A subsequent analysis reported that the 95 to 150 validation repertoires were produced on the same platform that had also been used for the approximately 700 first-cohort repertoires.

The data were produced by immunoSEQ multiplex PCR, yet TCRdb's version contains in-frame clones alone and is incomplete. Among roughly 220,000 clones, about nine tenths were seen once, and the ten largest hold roughly 1%. Remarks on this clone: No antigen is known for it.

The study's findings and limits: Approximately 160 TCR beta chains were listed as cytomegalovirus-associated. Researchers reported that a few CMV-associated chains were confirmed in vitro as CMV antigen-specific. Generally TCR sequences proved uncommon, though certain public TCRs appeared in numerous donors.

Trimming removed 0 bases from V and 4 bases from J, with 9 bases in between. This CDR3 has 14 amino acids. Looked up from germline, CDR1 is SGHDN and CDR2 is FVKESK. The rearrangement links TRBV14 to TRBJ1-1; weak D call: TRBD1 (5 bases). The sequence came from a woman aged 18-30 years in good health and CMV-seronegative. Material for sequencing was PBMCs. For the CDR3, the DNA is TGTGCCAGCAGCCAAGATGGGGGGGTCACTGAAGCTTTCTTT. Translated, it gives CASSQDGGVTEAFF.